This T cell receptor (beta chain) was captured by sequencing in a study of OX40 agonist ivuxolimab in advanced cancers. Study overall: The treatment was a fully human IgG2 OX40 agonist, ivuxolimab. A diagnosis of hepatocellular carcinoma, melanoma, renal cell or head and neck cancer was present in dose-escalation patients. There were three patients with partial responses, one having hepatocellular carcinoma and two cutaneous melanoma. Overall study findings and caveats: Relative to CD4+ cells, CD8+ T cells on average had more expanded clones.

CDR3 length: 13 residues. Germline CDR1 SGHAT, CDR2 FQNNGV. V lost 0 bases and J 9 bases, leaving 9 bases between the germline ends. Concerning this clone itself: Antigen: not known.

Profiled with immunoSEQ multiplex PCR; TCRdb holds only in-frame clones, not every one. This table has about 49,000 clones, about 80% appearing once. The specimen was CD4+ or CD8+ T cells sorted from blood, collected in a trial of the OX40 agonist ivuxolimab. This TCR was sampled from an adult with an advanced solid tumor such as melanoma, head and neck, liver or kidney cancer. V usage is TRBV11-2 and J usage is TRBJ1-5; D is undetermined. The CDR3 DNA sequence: TGTGCCAGCAGCTTAGAATCCCTCTCGCCCCAGCATTTT. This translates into CASSLESLSPQHF. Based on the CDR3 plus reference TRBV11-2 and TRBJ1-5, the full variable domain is EAGVAQSPRYKIIEKRQSVAFWCNPISGHATLYWYQQILGQGPKLLIQFQNNGVVDDSQLPKDRFSAERLKGVDSTLKIQPAKLEDSAVYLCASSLESLSPQHFGDGTRLSIL.